This T cell receptor beta chain was sequenced in a study of beta chain features in type 1 diabetes. Notes on the study in general: VDJ junctions from type 1 diabetes patients carried fewer insertions and larger deletions. In all four CD4+ subsets, TCRB CDR3 length was significantly, moderately reduced in type 1 diabetes.

This clone was seen a handful of times. The target antigen is unknown. Using CD45RO/CCR7/CD25/CD127/CD95/CD27, CD4+ naive, central memory, regulatory and stem cell-like memory cells were sorted. This CDR3 has 14 amino acids. The germline gives CDR1 SGHTA, CDR2 FQGNSA. Trimming took 3 bases from V and 8 from J, leaving 13 bases between them. The whole isolated RNA underwent reverse transcription, so sequencing captured expressed TCRB transcripts. Generated by immunoSEQ multiplex PCR, the TCRdb table keeps only in-frame clones and is missing some. The sample holds 500,000 to 800,000 clones, roughly 12% seen once.

Sequenced sample: naive CD4+ T cells from blood. The V and J genes are TRBV7-2 and TRBJ1-4; the D gene is possibly TRBD1 (5 bases). The clonotype comes from a man aged 25 to 45 with type 1 diabetes. The DNA for the CDR3 is TGTGCCAGCAGCTTCGGCAGGGAGGGCGAAAAACTGTTTTTT. Translated: CASSFGREGEKLFF.